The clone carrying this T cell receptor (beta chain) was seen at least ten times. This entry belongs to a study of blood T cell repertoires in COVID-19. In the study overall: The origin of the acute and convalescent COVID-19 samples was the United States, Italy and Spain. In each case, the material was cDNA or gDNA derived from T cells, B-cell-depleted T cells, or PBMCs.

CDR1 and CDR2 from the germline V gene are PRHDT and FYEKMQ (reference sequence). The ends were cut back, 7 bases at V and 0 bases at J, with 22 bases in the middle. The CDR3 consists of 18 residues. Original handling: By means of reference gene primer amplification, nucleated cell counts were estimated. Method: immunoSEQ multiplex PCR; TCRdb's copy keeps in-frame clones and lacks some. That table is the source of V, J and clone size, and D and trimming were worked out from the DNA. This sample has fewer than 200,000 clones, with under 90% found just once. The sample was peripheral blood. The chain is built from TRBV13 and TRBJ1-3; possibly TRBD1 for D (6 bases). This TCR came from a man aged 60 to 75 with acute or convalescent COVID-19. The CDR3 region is CASIPRDGRDNSGNTIYF. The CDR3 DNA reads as TGTGCCAGCATCCCAAGGGACGGGAGGGACAACTCTGGAAACACCATATATTTT.